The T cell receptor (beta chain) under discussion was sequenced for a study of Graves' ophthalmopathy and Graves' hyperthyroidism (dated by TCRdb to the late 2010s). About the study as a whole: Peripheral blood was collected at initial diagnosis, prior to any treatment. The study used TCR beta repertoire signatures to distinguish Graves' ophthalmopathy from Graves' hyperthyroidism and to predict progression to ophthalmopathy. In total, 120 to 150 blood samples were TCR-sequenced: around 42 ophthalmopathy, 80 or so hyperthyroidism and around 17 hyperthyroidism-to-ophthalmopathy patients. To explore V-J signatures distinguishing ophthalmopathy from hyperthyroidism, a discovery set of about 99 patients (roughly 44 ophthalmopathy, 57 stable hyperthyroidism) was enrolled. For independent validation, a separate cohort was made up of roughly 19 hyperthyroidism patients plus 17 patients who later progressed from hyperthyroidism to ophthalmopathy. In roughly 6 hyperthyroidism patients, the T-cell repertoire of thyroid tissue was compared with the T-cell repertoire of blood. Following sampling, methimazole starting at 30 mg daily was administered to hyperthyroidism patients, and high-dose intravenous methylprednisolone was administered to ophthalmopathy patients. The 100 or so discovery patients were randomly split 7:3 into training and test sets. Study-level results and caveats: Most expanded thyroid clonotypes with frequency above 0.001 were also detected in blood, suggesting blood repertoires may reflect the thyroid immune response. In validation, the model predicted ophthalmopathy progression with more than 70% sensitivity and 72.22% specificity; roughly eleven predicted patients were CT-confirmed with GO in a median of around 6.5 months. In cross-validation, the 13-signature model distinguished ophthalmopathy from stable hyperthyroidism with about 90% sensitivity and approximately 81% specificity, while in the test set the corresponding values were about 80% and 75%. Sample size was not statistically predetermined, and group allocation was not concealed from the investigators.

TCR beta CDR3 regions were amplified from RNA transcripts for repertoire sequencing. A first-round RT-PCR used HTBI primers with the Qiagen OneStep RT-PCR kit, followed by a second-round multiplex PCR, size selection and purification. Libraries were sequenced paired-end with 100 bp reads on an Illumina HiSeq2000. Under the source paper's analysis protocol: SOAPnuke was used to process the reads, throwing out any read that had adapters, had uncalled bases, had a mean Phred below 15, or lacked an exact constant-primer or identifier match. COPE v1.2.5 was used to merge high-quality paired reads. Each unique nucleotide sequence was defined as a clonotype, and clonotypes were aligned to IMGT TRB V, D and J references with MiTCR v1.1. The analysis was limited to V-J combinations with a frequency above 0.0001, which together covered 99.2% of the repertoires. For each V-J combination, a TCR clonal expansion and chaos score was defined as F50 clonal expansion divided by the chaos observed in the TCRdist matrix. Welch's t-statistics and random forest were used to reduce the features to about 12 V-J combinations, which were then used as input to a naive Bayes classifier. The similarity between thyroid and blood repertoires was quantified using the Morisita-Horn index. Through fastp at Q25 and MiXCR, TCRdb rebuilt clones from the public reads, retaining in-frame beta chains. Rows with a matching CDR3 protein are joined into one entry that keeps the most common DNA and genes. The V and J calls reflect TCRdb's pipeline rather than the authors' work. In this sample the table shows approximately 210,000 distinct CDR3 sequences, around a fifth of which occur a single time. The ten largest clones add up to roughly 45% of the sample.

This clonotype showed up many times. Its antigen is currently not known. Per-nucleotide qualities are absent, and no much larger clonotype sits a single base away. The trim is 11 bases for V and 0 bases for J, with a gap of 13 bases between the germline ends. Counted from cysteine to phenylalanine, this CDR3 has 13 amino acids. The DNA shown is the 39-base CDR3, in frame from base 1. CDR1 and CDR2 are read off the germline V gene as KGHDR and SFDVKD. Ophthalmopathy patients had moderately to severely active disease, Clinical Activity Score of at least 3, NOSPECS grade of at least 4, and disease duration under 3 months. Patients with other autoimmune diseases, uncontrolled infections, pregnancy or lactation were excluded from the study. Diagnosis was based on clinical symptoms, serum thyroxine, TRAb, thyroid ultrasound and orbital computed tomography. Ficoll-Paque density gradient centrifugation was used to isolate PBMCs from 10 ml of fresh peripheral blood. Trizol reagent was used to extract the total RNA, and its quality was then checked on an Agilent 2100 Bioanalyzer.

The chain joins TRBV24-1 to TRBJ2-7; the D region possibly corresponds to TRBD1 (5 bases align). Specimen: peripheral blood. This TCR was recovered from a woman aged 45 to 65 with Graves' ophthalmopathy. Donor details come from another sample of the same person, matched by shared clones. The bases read TGTGCCATCCATGTTGACAGCTCCTACGAGCAGTACTTC. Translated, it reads CAIHVDSSYEQYF.